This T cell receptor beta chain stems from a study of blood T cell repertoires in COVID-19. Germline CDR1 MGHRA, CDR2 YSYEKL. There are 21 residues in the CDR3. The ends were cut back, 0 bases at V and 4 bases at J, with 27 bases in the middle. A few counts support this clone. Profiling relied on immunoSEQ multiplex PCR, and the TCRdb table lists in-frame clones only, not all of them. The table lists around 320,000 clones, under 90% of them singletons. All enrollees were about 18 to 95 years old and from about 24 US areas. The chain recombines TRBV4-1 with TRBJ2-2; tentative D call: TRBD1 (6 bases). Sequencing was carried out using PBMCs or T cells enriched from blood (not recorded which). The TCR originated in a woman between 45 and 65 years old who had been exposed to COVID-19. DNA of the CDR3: TGCGCCAGCAGCCAAGATCCAGTCGGTCTTAGGCTGGGGGCTCGCACCGGGGAGCTGTTTTTT. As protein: CASSQDPVGLRLGARTGELFF.